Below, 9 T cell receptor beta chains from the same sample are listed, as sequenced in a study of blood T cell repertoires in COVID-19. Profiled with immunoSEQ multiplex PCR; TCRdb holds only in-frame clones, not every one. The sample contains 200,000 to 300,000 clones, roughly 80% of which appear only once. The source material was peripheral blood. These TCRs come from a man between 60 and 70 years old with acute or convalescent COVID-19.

The chain's CDR3 is CASSLRGQGDTEAFF. The CDR3 DNA is TGCGCCAGCAGCTTGCGAGGACAGGGGGACACTGAAGCTTTCTTT. The chain has TRBV5-1 and TRBJ1-1; TRBD1 agrees at 10 bases. There are 15 residues in the CDR3. CDR1 is SGHRS and CDR2 is YFSETQ in the germline V gene. V gave up 1 base and J gave up 3 bases; unmatched junction bases: 3.

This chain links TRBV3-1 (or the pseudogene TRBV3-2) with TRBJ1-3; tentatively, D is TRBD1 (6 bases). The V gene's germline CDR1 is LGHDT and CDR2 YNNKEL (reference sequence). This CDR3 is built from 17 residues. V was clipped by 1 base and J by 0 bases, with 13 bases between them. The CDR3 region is CASSQGPTGNSGNTIYF. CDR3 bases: TGTGCCAGCAGCCAAGGACCAACAGGGAACTCTGGAAACACCATATATTTT.

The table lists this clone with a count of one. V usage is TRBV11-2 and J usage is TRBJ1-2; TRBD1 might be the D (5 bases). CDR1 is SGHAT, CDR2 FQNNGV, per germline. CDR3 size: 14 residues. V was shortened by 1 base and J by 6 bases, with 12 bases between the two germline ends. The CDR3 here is CASSLVGVGDGYTF. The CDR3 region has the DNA TGTGCCAGCAGCTTAGTTGGGGTAGGGGATGGCTACACCTTC.

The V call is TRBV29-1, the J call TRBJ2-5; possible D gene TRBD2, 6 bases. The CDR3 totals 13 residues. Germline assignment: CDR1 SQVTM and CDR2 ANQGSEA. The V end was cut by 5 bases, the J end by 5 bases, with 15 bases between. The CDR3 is CSVWVGEVETQYF. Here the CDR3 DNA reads TGCAGCGTTTGGGTCGGGGAGGTGGAGACCCAGTACTTC.

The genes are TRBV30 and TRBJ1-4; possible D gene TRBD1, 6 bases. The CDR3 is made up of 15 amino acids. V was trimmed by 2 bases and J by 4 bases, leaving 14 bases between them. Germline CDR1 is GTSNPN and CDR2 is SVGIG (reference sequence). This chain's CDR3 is CAWSSPGAFNEKLFF. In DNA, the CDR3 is TGTGCCTGGAGTTCTCCAGGGGCCTTTAATGAAAAACTGTTTTTT.

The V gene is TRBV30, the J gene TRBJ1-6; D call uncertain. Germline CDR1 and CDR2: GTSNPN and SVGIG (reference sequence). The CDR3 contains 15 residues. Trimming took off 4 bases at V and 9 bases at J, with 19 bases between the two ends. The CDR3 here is CAWTVGRVVSSPLHF. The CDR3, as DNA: TGTGCCTGGACGGTGGGGAGGGTTGTAAGTTCACCCCTCCACTTT.

The CDR3, as DNA: TGTGCCACCAGCATGGGACAGAGTAATGAAAAACTGTTTTTT. Its protein product is CATSMGQSNEKLFF. The rearrangement joins TRBV15 to TRBJ1-4; TRBD1 agrees at 7 bases. This CDR3 has 14 residues. V was pared by 4 bases and J by 4 bases, with 3 bases of the junction left unmatched. Germline CDR1 reads LNHNV; CDR2 reads YYDKDF (reference sequence).

CDR3 DNA: TGTGCCAGCAGCGCGAACACAGTCACTGAAGCTTTCTTT. Translated: CASSANTVTEAFF. This rearrangement joins TRBV9 to TRBJ1-1; D gene ambiguous. The CDR3 length is 13 residues. Germline V gene lookup returns CDR1 SGDLS and CDR2 YYNGEE. V shed 3 bases and J shed 4 bases, with 10 bases lying between them.

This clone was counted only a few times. CDR3 in DNA: TGTGCCAGCAGCTCCTATTCGGGGTTCGCCGGGGAGCTGTTTTTT. Its protein product is CASSSYSGFAGELFF. The chain is built from TRBV7-9 and TRBJ2-2, with D possibly TRBD2 on 5 matching bases. Between the trimmed V and J ends, which lost 4 bases and 6 bases, there was a span of 15 bases. Germline-derived CDR1 and CDR2 are SEHNR and FQNEAQ (reference sequence). The CDR3 loop spans 15 amino acids.